This T cell receptor (beta chain) was sequenced during a study of T cells in Graves' hyperthyroidism and ophthalmopathy (dated by TCRdb to about 2019). The study in broad terms: Peripheral blood was sampled at the time of initial diagnosis, prior to any treatment. To identify TCR V-J signatures that set the groups apart, the researchers used a discovery cohort of 100 patients, made up of 43 with Graves' ophthalmopathy and some 55 with stable Graves' hyperthyroidism. Whether ophthalmopathy could be predicted prospectively was tested in an independent validation cohort made up of roughly 20 hyperthyroidism patients plus 17 patients who later progressed to ophthalmopathy. The approximately 95 discovery patients were divided at random into training and test sets in a 7:3 ratio. In addition, the study compared T-cell repertoires in thyroid tissue and in blood from roughly six Graves' hyperthyroidism patients. Once sampling was done, hyperthyroidism patients were given methimazole at a starting dose of 30 mg daily, whereas ophthalmopathy patients were given high-dose intravenous methylprednisolone. The paper describes TCR Vbeta CDR3 sequencing of 120 to 150 peripheral blood samples, made up of about 40 ophthalmopathy patients, 70 to 80 hyperthyroidism patients and approximately 17 progressor patients. Overall results and qualifications from the work: During validation, the model predicted progression to ophthalmopathy a median of about 6.3 months ahead of onset, with 60% to 71% sensitivity and around 73% specificity. No statistical method was used to set the sample size in advance, and investigators knew the group allocation. A model built on a 13 V-J signature distinguished ophthalmopathy from stable hyperthyroidism, reaching 85% to 90% sensitivity and 81.08% specificity in cross-validation and 80%/75% in testing. Blood samples also contained most of the expanded thyroid clonotypes (frequency above 0.001), which suggests that blood repertoires may reflect thyroid immune responses.

The germline V gene (reference sequence) gives CDR1 as DFQATT and CDR2 as SNEGSKA. Reading from cysteine to phenylalanine, the CDR3 counts 12 amino acids. Left in the record is the CDR3 DNA by itself, 36 bases read in frame from the first base. TCR beta CDR3 regions were amplified from RNA transcripts. The TCR CDR3 was subjected to a first round of RT-PCR using the HTBI primer set and the Qiagen OneStep RT-PCR kit. The libraries were constructed in a second round of multiplex PCR and then size-selected and purified. Sequencing of the libraries was done on an Illumina HiSeq2000 using paired-end 100 bp reads. On the study's bioinformatics: SOAPnuke was used to process the raw data, removing reads that contained adapters or uncalled bases, had a mean Phred below 15, or lacked an exact match to the constant primer or identifier. High-quality paired reads were merged with COPE v1.2.5, and unique nucleotide sequences were defined as clonotypes. Clonotypes were aligned to IMGT TRBV, TRBD and TRBJ reference segments using MiTCR v1.1. The analysis included only V-J combinations with a frequency above 0.0001, which together covered more than 99% of the repertoires. The TCS score was defined as the ratio of F50 (clonal expansion) to E x V (chaos), calculated using BLOSUM62-based TCRdist between CDR3 peptides within each V-J. Welch's t-statistics and random forest reduced some 510 V-J features to 10 to 15, which were used in a naive Bayes classifier (R e1071). TCRdb applied fastp at Q25 and MiXCR to the public reads, then kept only in-frame beta chains. Under each unique CDR3 protein, matching rows form one entry showing the most common genes and DNA. What appears here as the V and J calls and clone size reflects TCRdb's work, not the paper's. The table for this sample lists some 560,000 distinct CDR3 sequences; 15% to 19% of them were counted only once. The ten largest clones capture 6.5% to 8% of the sample.

The table lists this clonotype with many counts. It has no known antigen specificity. The junction does not match germline at one end; this may be a read error. Stable Graves' hyperthyroidism was defined as no progression to ophthalmopathy during 18 months of follow-up. Hyperthyroidism patients were aged 18 to 65 years and newly diagnosed, with disease duration of less than 2 months. Exclusion was applied to patients with uncontrolled infections, other autoimmune diseases, pregnancy or lactation. Diagnoses were based on clinical symptoms, serum thyroxine and TRAb, thyroid ultrasound and orbital computed tomography. Ficoll-Paque density gradient centrifugation was used to isolate PBMCs from 8 to 10 ml of fresh peripheral blood. Trizol reagent was used to extract total RNA, and RNA quality was then checked on an Agilent 2100 Bioanalyzer.

The sequence was obtained from a woman in her thirties with Graves' hyperthyroidism. Specimen: blood. Recombination joined TRBV20-1 with TRBJ2-5; the best D guess is TRBD2, with 5 bases matching. The bases read TGCAGCGCTAGCATCGGTGCAGAGACCCAGTACTTC. Its amino acids are CSASIGAETQYF.